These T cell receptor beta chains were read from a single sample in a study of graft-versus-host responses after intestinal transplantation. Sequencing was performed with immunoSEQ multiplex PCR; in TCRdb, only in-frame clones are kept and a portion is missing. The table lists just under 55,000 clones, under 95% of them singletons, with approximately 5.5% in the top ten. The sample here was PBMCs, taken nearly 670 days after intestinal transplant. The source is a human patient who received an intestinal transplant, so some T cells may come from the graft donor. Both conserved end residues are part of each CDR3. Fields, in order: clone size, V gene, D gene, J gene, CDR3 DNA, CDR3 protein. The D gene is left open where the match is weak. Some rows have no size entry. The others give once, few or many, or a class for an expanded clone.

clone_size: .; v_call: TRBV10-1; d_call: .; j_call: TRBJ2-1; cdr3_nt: TGCGCCAGCAGTGAGTCGATTGGGGGGCTCGGTGAGCAGTTCTTC; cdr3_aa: CASSESIGGLGEQFF
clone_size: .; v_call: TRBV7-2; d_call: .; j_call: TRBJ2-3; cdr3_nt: TGTGCCAGCAGCTTAGTAATGGGGCGGGATACGCAGTATTTT; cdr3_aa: CASSLVMGRDTQYF
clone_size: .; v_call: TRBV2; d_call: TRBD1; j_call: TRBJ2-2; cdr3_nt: TGTGCCAGTACCGAGCAAGGACAGGGGCACGGGGAGCTGTTTTTT; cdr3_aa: CASTEQGQGHGELFF
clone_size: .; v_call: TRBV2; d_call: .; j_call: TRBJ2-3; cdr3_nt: TGTGCCAGCAGTGAAGTGAGCGCGGGCGCTACGCAGTATTTT; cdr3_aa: CASSEVSAGATQYF
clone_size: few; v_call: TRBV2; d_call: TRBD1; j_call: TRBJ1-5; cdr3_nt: TGTGCCAGCAGCCGAGGGGACAGGGAGAATCAGCCCCAGCATTTT; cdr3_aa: CASSRGDRENQPQHF
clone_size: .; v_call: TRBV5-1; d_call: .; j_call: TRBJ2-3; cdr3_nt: TGCGCCAGCAGCCTCGCCCTGTTTACAGATACGCAGTATTTT; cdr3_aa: CASSLALFTDTQYF
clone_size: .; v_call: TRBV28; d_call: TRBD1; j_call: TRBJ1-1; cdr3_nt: TGTGCCAGCAGTTTGTGGACAGGGCCCACTGAAGCTTTCTTT; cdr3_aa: CASSLWTGPTEAFF
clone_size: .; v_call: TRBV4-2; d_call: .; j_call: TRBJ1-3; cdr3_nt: TGTGCCAGCAGGCCCAGGGGAAAGAACTCTGGAAACACCATATATTTT; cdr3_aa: CASRPRGKNSGNTIYF
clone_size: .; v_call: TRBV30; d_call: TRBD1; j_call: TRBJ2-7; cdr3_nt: TGTGCCTGGGGACAGGCCTACGAGCAGTACTTC; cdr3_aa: CAWGQAYEQYF
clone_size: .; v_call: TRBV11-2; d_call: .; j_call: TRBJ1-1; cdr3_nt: TGTGCCAGCAGCTTTGGTCGCACTGAAGCTTTCTTT; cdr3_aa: CASSFGRTEAFF
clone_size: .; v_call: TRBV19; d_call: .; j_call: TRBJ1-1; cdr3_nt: TGTGCCAGTAGTATAGTGGGAGGGGGGAACACTGAAGCTTTCTTT; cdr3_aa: CASSIVGGGNTEAFF
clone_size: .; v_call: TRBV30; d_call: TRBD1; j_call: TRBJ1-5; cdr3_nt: TGTGCCTGGAGTGTTGGACAGGGGTGGAATCAGCCCCAGCATTTT; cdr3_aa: CAWSVGQGWNQPQHF